Listed below are T cell receptor beta chains from one sample, sequenced in a study of tumor-infiltrating lymphocytes in primary liver carcinoma. TCRdb re-derived calls from the multiplex PCR reads in MiXCR, one entry per CDR3 protein. The sample holds approximately 310,000 distinct CDR3 sequences, around three fifths seen once. Sequences were obtained from peripheral blood. Receptor source: a man in his forties or fifties with primary liver carcinoma and hepatitis B virus infection. Each CDR3 is given with its conserved first and last residue. Each record gives: J gene, V gene, CDR3 protein.

TRBJ2-7 TRBV28 CASSMTGFSYEQYF
TRBJ1-1 TRBV5-6 CASSLSQGRDAFF
TRBJ2-2 TRBV30 CAWASSGGELFF
TRBJ2-3 TRBV6-2/TRBV6-3 CASSYDKAGASDTQYF
TRBJ1-1 TRBV5-1 CASSGTPGQTEAFF
TRBJ2-7 TRBV4-2 CASSQQQRGEQYF
TRBJ2-5 TRBV6-2/TRBV6-3 CANSVRPSRKEAQYF
TRBJ1-2 TRBV12-3/TRBV12-4 CASTMWTNYGYTF
TRBJ2-7 TRBV2 CASSEEREQYF
TRBJ2-3 TRBV11-2 CANTSILARADTQYF
TRBJ1-1 TRBV6-5 CASSYSNLNTEAFF
TRBJ1-4 TRBV30 CAWSRGQGRGEKLFF
TRBJ2-4 TRBV5-1 CASSILQIAGGVQYF
TRBJ2-2 TRBV14 CASSTYGELFF
TRBJ2-7 TRBV30 CAWSDLAGDTYEQYF
TRBJ2-7 TRBV5-5 CASSMDRSSYEQYF